The clone carrying this TCR beta chain was seen a few times. The CDR3 covers 15 residues. CDR1 and CDR2 from the germline V gene are SGHTA and FQGNSA. Losses at the gene ends were 2 bases for V and 1 base for J; bases not matched to a gene: 4. This sample stems from a study of beta chain features in type 1 diabetes. The isolated RNA, all of it, was reverse transcribed, so expressed TCRB transcripts were what got sequenced. TCRdb's table, derived via immunoSEQ multiplex PCR, lists solely in-frame clones and lacks some. The sample includes around 330,000 clones, 9.5% to 12% of them seen just once. Sequencing was done on a sample of naive CD4+ T cells from blood. This receptor was taken from a woman in her twenties or thirties in good health. The chain links TRBV7-2 to TRBJ2-7; 8 bases align to TRBD2. DNA for the CDR3: TGTGCCAGCAGCTTACCTAGCGGGCTATCCTACGAGCAGTACTTC. Translated, it gives CASSLPSGLSYEQYF.